The clone carrying this T cell receptor (beta chain) occurred many times. This sample stems from a study of molecular identifiers for immune sequencing clone quantification. The CDR3 covers 14 residues. Trimming pared 4 bases from V and 0 bases from J, leaving 9 bases between. From germline, CDR1 is SNHLY and CDR2 FYNNEI. Library preparation followed earlier protocols using designated TCR primers. TCRdb processed the PCR reads anew with MiXCR; each CDR3 protein has one entry. The sample shows about 320,000 distinct CDR3 sequences, 20% to 25% of them seen only once. V is TRBV2 and J is TRBJ1-1; no firm D call. The receptor comes from a human donor in good health. Some libraries in this study had Jurkat cell RNA spiked in. The sample consisted of naive CD8+ T cells from blood, with Jurkat cell RNA spiked in. The subset was: FACS-sorted CD8+CD4-CCR7+CD45RA+ naive T cells. CDR3 amino acids: CASSGYGMNTEAFF. The CDR3 DNA is TGTGCCAGCAGTGGTTACGGGATGAACACTGAAGCTTTCTTT.